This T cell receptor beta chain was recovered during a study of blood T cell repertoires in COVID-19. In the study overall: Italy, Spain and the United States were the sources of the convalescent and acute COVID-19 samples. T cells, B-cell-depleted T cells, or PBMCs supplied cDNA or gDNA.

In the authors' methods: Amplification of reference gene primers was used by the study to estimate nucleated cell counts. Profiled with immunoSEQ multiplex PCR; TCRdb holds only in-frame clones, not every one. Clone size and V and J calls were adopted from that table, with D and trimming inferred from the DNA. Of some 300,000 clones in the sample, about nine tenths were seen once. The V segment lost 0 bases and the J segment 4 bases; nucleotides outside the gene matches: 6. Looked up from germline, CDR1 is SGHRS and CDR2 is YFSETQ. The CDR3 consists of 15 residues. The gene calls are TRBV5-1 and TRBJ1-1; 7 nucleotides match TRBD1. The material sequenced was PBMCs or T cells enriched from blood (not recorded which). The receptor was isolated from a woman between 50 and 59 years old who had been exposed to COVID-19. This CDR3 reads CASSLDRGGLTEAFF. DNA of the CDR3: TGCGCCAGCAGCTTGGACAGGGGCGGGCTCACTGAAGCTTTCTTT.